The TCR beta chain described here comes from a study of blood T cell repertoires in COVID-19. About the study: Samples came from the United States, Italy and Spain, spanning acute and convalescent COVID-19. T cells, B-cell-depleted T cells, or PBMCs provided the cDNA or gDNA that served as material.

This clone was counted a few times. Germline-derived CDR1 and CDR2 are SGDLS and YYNGEE. This CDR3 has 15 amino acids. V was pared by 6 bases and J by 0 bases, with 5 bases of the junction left unmatched. Assay used: immunoSEQ multiplex PCR; TCRdb lists only in-frame clones, some missing. The table has about 200,000 clones, 80% to 90% seen once. The gene calls are TRBV9 and TRBJ1-4; 7 positions agree with TRBD1. The receptor comes from a human donor with active or convalescent COVID-19. The donor label of this sample is uncertain. What was sequenced was peripheral blood. Written as DNA, the CDR3 is TGTGCCAGCAACCCTACAGGGGCAACTAATGAAAAACTGTTTTTT. Translation gives CASNPTGATNEKLFF.